The clone carrying this T cell receptor beta chain was recorded once. Its cognate antigen is unknown. This sample stems from a study of shared clonotypes between healthy human individuals. Study-level results: Clonotypes not shared had lower generation probabilities than those common to all four donors. Naive subsets typically showed greater estimated richness than memory subsets.

Method: immunoSEQ multiplex PCR; TCRdb's copy keeps in-frame clones and lacks some. The sample has over 1.4 million clones; around 95% are singletons. The trim removed 6 bases at V and 4 bases at J, leaving 12 bases unmatched. Germline loops: CDR1 SNHLY, CDR2 FYNNEI. The CDR3 loop spans 17 amino acids. Into CD45RA+ naive and CD45RA-negative memory subsets, the CD4+ cells were split. The source material was naive CD4+ T cells sorted from blood. As to subset: CD45RA+ positively selected. The chain links TRBV2 to TRBJ2-2; 9 positions agree with TRBD2. The TCR sequence derives from a man aged 25-45 years in good health. DNA of the CDR3: TGTGCCAGCAGGAAATCGGAGTTAGCGGGAGTCACCGGGGAGCTGTTTTTT. Residues: CASRKSELAGVTGELFF.